These 30 T cell receptor beta chains originate from one sample sequenced in a study of vaccination effects on CD4 cells after COVID-19. TCRdb's table, derived via immunoSEQ multiplex PCR, lists solely in-frame clones and lacks some. The profile shows approximately 47,000 clones, roughly 72% of them singletons. Following culture for around 9 days, CD4+ T cells were isolated. As their vaccination, participants received two doses of either BNT162b2 or mRNA-1273. No antigen is known for these receptors. The starting material was CD4+ T cells from PBMCs cultured without peptide, obtained after COVID-19 vaccination. Receptors were obtained from a human donor who received a COVID-19 vaccine.

The CDR3 loop reads CASSGGQGEKLFF. CDR3 nucleotides: TGTGCCAGCAGTGGGGGACAGGGGGAAAAACTGTTTTTT. V and J are TRBV27 and TRBJ1-4; 10 nucleotides match TRBD1. The J segment lost 8 bases and the V segment lost 5 bases, leaving 2 bases of the junction unmatched. The CDR3 is made up of 13 amino acids. CDR1 is MNHEY, CDR2 SMNVEV, per germline (reference sequence).

The chain uses TRBV12-3 or TRBV12-4 and TRBJ2-5; D ambiguous. The CDR3 totals 11 residues. The germline V and J ends were trimmed by 5 bases and 7 bases, with 8 bases remaining between them. In DNA form, the CDR3 reads TGTGCCAGCAGTACCTCATGGACCCAGTACTTC. Translation gives CASSTSWTQYF.

V usage is TRBV18 and J usage is TRBJ2-7; D possibly corresponds to TRBD2 (6 bases). CDR3 size: 16 residues. Germline V gene lookup returns CDR1 KGHSH and CDR2 LQKENI. Trimming stripped 3 bases from V and 4 bases from J, with 19 bases between. The CDR3 coding sequence is TGTGCCAGCTCACCTGAAGTAGCAGGAGGGTCTTACGAGCAGTACTTC. This encodes CASSPEVAGGSYEQYF.

The V call is TRBV4-1, the J call TRBJ1-5; TRBD1 might be the D (6 bases). The CDR3 extends over 17 amino acids. Trimming shortened V by 2 bases and J by 5 bases, and 19 bases separated the two germline ends. Germline V gene sequence: CDR1 MGHRA, CDR2 YSYEKL. The CDR3 DNA is TGCGCCAGCAGCCAAACGCAGCTGGGGGGCTTATATCAGCCCCAGCATTTT. Amino acids: CASSQTQLGGLYQPQHF.

Comment on this clone: Relative to the germline gene, one junction end is altered; a read error may explain this. The rearrangement links TRBV30 to TRBJ2-5; D may be TRBD1 (5 bases). The CDR3 contains 11 residues. From germline, CDR1 is GTSNPN and CDR2 SVGIG (reference sequence). The CDR3 is CAWSVAQVRNF. DNA for the CDR3: TGTGCCTGGAGTGTGGCACAGGTAAGGAACTTC.

The V gene is TRBV13, the J gene TRBJ2-1; 7 positions agree with TRBD2. The CDR3 is 15 amino acids. V shed 0 bases, J shed 8 bases, and the junction held 7 bases outside the gene matches. The germline V gene encodes CDR1 PRHDT and CDR2 FYEKMQ (reference sequence). CDR3 region: CASSLGGGRGDEQFF. DNA for the CDR3: TGTGCCAGCAGCTTAGGTGGCGGGAGAGGGGATGAGCAGTTCTTC.

V is TRBV3-1 (or the pseudogene TRBV3-2) and J is TRBJ1-1, with D unclear. This CDR3 spans 15 amino acids. Germline V lookup: CDR1 LGHDT, CDR2 YNNKEL (reference sequence). Trimming cost V 6 bases and J 2 bases, with 16 bases left between them. In DNA, the CDR3 is TGTGCCAGCAGATCTGGAAGGATCGGTAACACTGAAGCTTTCTTT. This translates into CASRSGRIGNTEAFF.

J is TRBJ1-5 and V is TRBV2; D uncertain. V dropped 4 bases and J dropped 0 bases, with 10 bases sitting between them. Germline loops: CDR1 SNHLY, CDR2 FYNNEI. The CDR3 contains 15 residues. The CDR3 nucleotides are TGTGCCAGCAGTGTGTGGCAGAATAGCAATCAGCCCCAGCATTTT. Translated, it gives CASSVWQNSNQPQHF.

The genes are TRBV6-5 and TRBJ1-6, with 7 nucleotides matching TRBD1. V trimming: 0 bases; J trimming: 2 bases; junction bases outside the gene matches: 1. Germline V lookup: CDR1 MNHEY, CDR2 SVGAGI. The CDR3 loop spans 16 amino acids. CDR3 sequence (DNA): TGTGCCAGCAGTTACTCGGGGACAGCCTATAATTCACCCCTCCACTTT. Its protein product is CASSYSGTAYNSPLHF.

The chain employs TRBV28 and TRBJ2-7, with D perhaps matching TRBD1 (8 bases). Trimming shortened V by 9 bases and J by 4 bases, and 16 bases separated the two germline ends. Germline-derived CDR1 and CDR2 are MDHEN and SYDVKM. The CDR3 extends over 13 amino acids. The DNA of the CDR3 is TGTGCCAGTTCACAGGGGGGGGAGTACGAGCAGTACTTC. It yields the protein CASSQGGEYEQYF.

In nucleotides, the CDR3 is TGTGCCAGCAGCCAAGTGGGTAGCGCGATGGAGACCCAGTACTTC. Encoded protein: CASSQVGSAMETQYF. The V and J genes are TRBV4-2 and TRBJ2-5, with D possibly being TRBD2 (5 bases). This CDR3 region has 15 residues. V was clipped by 1 base and J by 5 bases, with 14 bases between them. Germline CDR1 LGHNA, CDR2 YNFKEQ.

This clone was seen a few times. CDR3 in DNA: TGTGCCAGCAGGTTGGGCCCAGGTGGAGAGACCCAGTACTTC. This codes for CASRLGPGGETQYF. The chain joins TRBV28 to TRBJ2-5; D call uncertain. CDR3 length: 14 amino acids. The germline gives CDR1 MDHEN, CDR2 SYDVKM. Trimming removed 6 bases at V and 4 bases at J, with 15 bases between.

For this clone: The germline gene is not matched at one end of the junction; a read error may be the cause. The V and J genes are TRBV29-1 and TRBJ2-1; 9 nucleotides match TRBD2. This CDR3 region has 15 residues. Germline V gene data show CDR1 as SQVTM and CDR2 as ANQGSEA. The CDR3 here is CSVEGTSSSYNEQFF. CDR3 nucleotides: TGCAGCGTCGAAGGGACTAGCAGCTCCTACAATGAGCAGTTCTTC.

This clone has a single count. The chain combines TRBV3-1 (or the pseudogene TRBV3-2) with TRBJ1-1; TRBD1 matches at 8 bases. V lost 3 bases and J lost 11; bases outside the gene matches: 8. The CDR3 contains 13 residues. CDR1 LGHDT and CDR2 YNNKEL come from the germline V gene (reference sequence). The CDR3 DNA sequence: TGTGCCAGCAGCCAGATAGGACAGGGCATTGCTTTCTTT. Translating gives CASSQIGQGIAFF.

In this sample, this clone turned up a few times. V is TRBV7-6 and J is TRBJ1-3, with TRBD1 as a possible D gene (5 bases). CDR3 length: 15 amino acids. V was shortened by 0 bases and J by 4 bases, with 10 bases between the two germline ends. Germline V gives CDR1 SGHVS, CDR2 FNYEAQ. In nucleotides, the CDR3 is TGTGCCAGCAGCTTAGCTACAGGCGCCGGAAACACCATATATTTT. The encoded protein is CASSLATGAGNTIYF.

The V call is TRBV19, the J call TRBJ2-1; 11 bases map to TRBD1. Germline CDR1 and CDR2: LNHDA and SQIVND (reference sequence). CDR3 length: 19 residues. J gave up 4 bases and V 3 bases, and 14 bases lay outside the gene matches. The CDR3 nucleotides read TGTGCCAGTAGTATGTTCTCCGGGACAGGGGGTGGCCCGTACAATGAGCAGTTCTTC. This sequence encodes CASSMFSGTGGGPYNEQFF.

V usage is TRBV3-1 (or the pseudogene TRBV3-2) and J usage is TRBJ1-6; D may be TRBD1 (5 bases). Trimming removed 7 bases at V and 5 bases at J, with 21 bases between. Germline V CDR1 and CDR2: LGHDT, YNNKEL (reference sequence). The CDR3 loop spans 17 amino acids. The CDR3 loop is CASTQGRGAGDNSPLHF. For the CDR3, the DNA is TGTGCCAGCACCCAGGGAAGAGGGGCAGGTGATAATTCACCCCTCCACTTT.

The rearrangement links TRBV4-2 to TRBJ1-1; 7 positions match TRBD1. The germline V gene has CDR1 LGHNA and CDR2 YNFKEQ. V dropped 0 bases and J dropped 9; count of bases not matched to a gene: 7. The CDR3 runs 14 residues. The CDR3 DNA sequence: TGTGCCAGCAGCCAAGATCTTGGGACAGAGAAAGCTTTCTTT. Amino acids: CASSQDLGTEKAFF.

This clone showed up just a few times. The gene calls are TRBV19 and TRBJ2-7, with 9 bases identical to TRBD1. J lost 1 base, V lost 5 bases, and 12 bases had no gene match. CDR3 length: 17 residues. CDR1 LNHDA and CDR2 SQIVND come from the germline V gene (reference sequence). CDR3 sequence (DNA): TGTGCCAGTAGTTCCGACCTCGGGACAGGGAGGTCCTACGAGCAGTACTTC. Its protein product is CASSSDLGTGRSYEQYF.

The rearrangement joins TRBV6-5 to TRBJ2-3; TRBD2 might be the D (6 bases). V lost 6 bases to trimming and J lost 0 bases, with 10 bases between them. CDR1 MNHEY and CDR2 SVGAGI come from the germline V gene. This CDR3 contains 14 residues. Written as DNA, the CDR3 is TGTGCCAGCAGAAGGGACTTTAGCACAGATACGCAGTATTTT. The encoded protein is CASRRDFSTDTQYF.

This chain joins TRBV6-5 and TRBJ1-1, with D perhaps TRBD1 (5 bases). Deletions cut 5 bases from V and 4 bases from J, with 14 bases between. The V gene's germline CDR1 is MNHEY and CDR2 SVGAGI. The CDR3 covers 14 residues. For the CDR3, the DNA is TGTGCCAGCAGTCCCCTCGGCGGGGGCACTGAAGCTTTCTTT. It codes for CASSPLGGGTEAFF.

The chain carries TRBV5-4 and TRBJ2-7; weak D call: TRBD1 (5 bases). The V gene's germline CDR1 is SGHNT and CDR2 YYREEE (reference sequence). V gave up 4 bases and J gave up 1 base, with 9 bases separating them. The CDR3 covers 13 residues. The CDR3 region has the DNA TGTGCCAGCAGCCCACAGGAATCCTACGAGCAGTACTTC. It is translated as CASSPQESYEQYF.

The genes are TRBV18 and TRBJ2-5; no clear D. Germline CDR1 KGHSH, CDR2 LQKENI. The CDR3 has 16 amino acids. The V end was cut by 3 bases, the J end by 2 bases, with 16 bases between. In DNA form, the CDR3 reads TGTGCCAGCTCACCCTCGGCGTCGGCCCTTCAAGAGACCCAGTACTTC. As protein: CASSPSASALQETQYF.

A single count supports this clone. The chain has TRBV5-5 and TRBJ1-2; D call uncertain. Trimming took 7 bases from V and 5 from J, leaving 12 bases between them. The CDR3 runs 12 residues. The germline V gene encodes CDR1 SGHKS and CDR2 YYEKEE (reference sequence). The CDR3 protein is CASSAEGYGYTF. CDR3 bases: TGTGCCAGCTCGGCGGAGGGTTATGGCTACACCTTC. Full variable domain (remainder filled in from reference TRBV5-5 and TRBJ1-2): DAGVTQSPTHLIKTRGQQVTLRCSPISGHKSVSWYQQVLGQGPQFIFQYYEKEERGRGNFPDRFSARQFPNYSSELNVNALLLGDSALYLCASSAEGYGYTFGSGTRLTVV.

This clone has a single count. This chain uses TRBV7-6 with TRBJ2-7, with D perhaps TRBD1 (6 bases). The V gene's germline CDR1 is SGHVS and CDR2 FNYEAQ. Trimming shortened V by 5 bases and J by 3 bases, and 14 bases separated the two germline ends. This CDR3 is built from 14 residues. For the CDR3, the DNA is TGTGCCAGCAGCGAAGACAGGAGACGCTACGAGCAGTACTTC. Amino acid sequence: CASSEDRRRYEQYF.

The rearrangement links TRBV28 to TRBJ2-7, with TRBD2 identical over 12 bases. From germline, CDR1 is MDHEN and CDR2 SYDVKM. V gave up 5 bases and J gave up 6 bases; unmatched junction bases: 17. CDR3 length: 18 residues. Here the CDR3 reads CASSAPPLTSGSPGEQYF. In DNA, the CDR3 is TGTGCCAGCAGTGCCCCGCCCCTGACTAGCGGGAGTCCGGGCGAGCAGTACTTC.

The rearrangement joins TRBV7-9 to TRBJ2-3; D ambiguous. CDR1 SEHNR and CDR2 FQNEAQ come from the germline V gene (reference sequence). The CDR3 has 16 amino acids. V lost 5 bases and J 4 bases, leaving 19 bases between the germline ends. Here the CDR3 DNA reads TGTGCCAGCAGCCGTGGGCTAGTGAGTTCCGCAGATACGCAGTATTTT. Protein sequence: CASSRGLVSSADTQYF.

This chain connects TRBV15 to TRBJ2-7; D might be TRBD2 (6 bases). The V and J ends lost 1 base and 3 bases respectively, with 10 bases between them. This CDR3 has 14 amino acids. Per the germline V gene, CDR1 is LNHNV and CDR2 is YYDKDF (reference sequence). For the CDR3, the DNA is TGTGCCACCAGCAGAGGTCGGAGGGGCTACGAGCAGTACTTC. It yields the protein CATSRGRRGYEQYF.

This clone was found a few times. The V and J genes are TRBV6-1 and TRBJ2-2, with D possibly being TRBD2 (6 bases). The V and J ends lost 1 base and 6 bases respectively, with 12 bases between them. The germline gives CDR1 MNHNS, CDR2 SASEGT. This CDR3 comprises 15 residues. The CDR3 DNA reads TGTGCCAGCAGTGAAGTGGCGGGATCCCCCGGGGAGCTGTTTTTT. It yields the protein CASSEVAGSPGELFF.

The chain is built from TRBV5-1 and TRBJ1-1; TRBD1 matches at 7 bases. Germline trimming cut 4 bases from V and 4 bases from J; bases unmatched to any gene: 4. This CDR3 comprises 13 residues. Germline CDR1 reads SGHRS; CDR2 reads YFSETQ. CDR3 DNA sequence: TGCGCCAGCAGCATAACAGGGGCCACTGAAGCTTTCTTT. Protein product: CASSITGATEAFF.